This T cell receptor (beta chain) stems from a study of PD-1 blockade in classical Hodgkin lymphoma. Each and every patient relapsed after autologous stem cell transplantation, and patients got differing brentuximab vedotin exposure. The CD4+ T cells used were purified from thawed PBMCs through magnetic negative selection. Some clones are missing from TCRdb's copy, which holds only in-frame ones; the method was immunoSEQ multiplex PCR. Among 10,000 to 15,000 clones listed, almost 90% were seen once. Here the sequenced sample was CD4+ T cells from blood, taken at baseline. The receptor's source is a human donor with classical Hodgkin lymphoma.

The CDR3 region is CSGGGPYEQFF. The DNA of the CDR3 is TGCAGTGGTGGGGGGCCCTATGAGCAGTTCTTC. The genes are TRBV20-1 and TRBJ2-1; the D gene could be TRBD1 or TRBD2 (6 bases each). The CDR3 spans 11 residues. Trimming shortened V by 7 bases and J by 8 bases, and 12 bases separated the two germline ends. Germline V gives CDR1 DFQATT, CDR2 SNEGSKA (reference sequence).